This T cell receptor beta chain was identified in a study of OX40 agonist ivuxolimab in advanced cancers. Study outcomes and limitations: By week 6 at 0.1 to 3.0 mg/kg, blood CD4+ and CD8+ T cells had expanded clonally. With doses of 0.1-3.0 mg/kg, partial responders showed among the lowest clonal expansion. Researchers report that CD8+ T cells had, on average, more expanded clones than CD4+.

Only in-frame clones appear in the TCRdb table, and some are missing; sequencing was by immunoSEQ multiplex PCR. This table has tens of thousands of clones, about 88% appearing once. Comment on this clone: Antigen specificity is unknown.

Blood got drawn at baseline, again on cycle 4 day 1, and then on cycle 7 day 1. Per germline, CDR1 SGHVS and CDR2 FQNEAQ. The CDR3 is made up of 16 amino acids. Between the trimmed V and J ends, which lost 2 bases and 1 base, there was a span of 15 bases. The rearrangement links TRBV7-8 to TRBJ2-7; D may be TRBD2 (6 bases). The material was CD4+ or CD8+ T cells sorted from blood, obtained in a trial of the OX40 agonist ivuxolimab. The clonotype comes from an adult with an advanced solid tumor such as melanoma, head and neck, liver or kidney cancer. The CDR3 reads CASSLSLVGGSYEQYF. The CDR3 nucleotides are TGTGCCAGCAGCTTATCGTTAGTCGGAGGGTCCTACGAGCAGTACTTC.